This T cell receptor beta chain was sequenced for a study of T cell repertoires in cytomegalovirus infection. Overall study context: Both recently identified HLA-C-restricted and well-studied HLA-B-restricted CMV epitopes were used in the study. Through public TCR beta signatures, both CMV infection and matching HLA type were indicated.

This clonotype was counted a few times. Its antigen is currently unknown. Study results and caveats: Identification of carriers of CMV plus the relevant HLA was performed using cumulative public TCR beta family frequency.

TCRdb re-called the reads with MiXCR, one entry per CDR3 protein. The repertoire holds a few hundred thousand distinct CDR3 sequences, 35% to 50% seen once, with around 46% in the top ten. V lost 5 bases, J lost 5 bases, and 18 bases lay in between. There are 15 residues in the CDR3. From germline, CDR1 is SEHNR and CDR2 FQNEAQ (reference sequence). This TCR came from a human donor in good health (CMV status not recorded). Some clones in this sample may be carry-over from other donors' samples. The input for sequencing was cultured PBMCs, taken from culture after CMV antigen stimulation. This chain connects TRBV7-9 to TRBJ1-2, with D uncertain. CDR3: CASSPRREARYGYTF. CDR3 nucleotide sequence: TGTGCCAGCAGCCCTCGCCGGGAGGCTCGGTATGGCTACACCTTC.